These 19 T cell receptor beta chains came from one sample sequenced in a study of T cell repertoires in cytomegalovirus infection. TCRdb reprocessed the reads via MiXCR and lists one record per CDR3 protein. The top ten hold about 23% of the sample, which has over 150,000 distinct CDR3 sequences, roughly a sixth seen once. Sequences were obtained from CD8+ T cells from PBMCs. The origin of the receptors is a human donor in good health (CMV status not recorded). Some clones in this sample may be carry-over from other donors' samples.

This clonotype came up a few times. The CDR3 DNA reads TGTGCCAGCAGCCCTAGGACGGACAACTATGGCTACACCTTC. Its translation: CASSPRTDNYGYTF. The rearrangement links TRBV7-2 to TRBJ1-2; D gene uncertain. The CDR3 consists of 14 residues. Germline-derived CDR1 and CDR2 are SGHTA and FQGNSA. The V gene lost 5 bases and the J gene lost 2 bases, with 12 bases spanning the gap.

The CDR3 loop is CASSVEEVRWTGELFF. In DNA form, the CDR3 reads TGTGCCAGCAGCGTAGAGGAGGTTAGATGGACCGGGGAGCTGTTTTTT. This sequence joins TRBV9 and TRBJ2-2, with a tentative D call TRBD2 (5 bases). The germline CDR1 and CDR2 sequences are SGDLS and YYNGEE. V lost 0 bases, J lost 5 bases, and 14 bases lay in between. This CDR3 has 16 amino acids. Supplemented by reference TRBV9 and TRBJ2-2, the full variable domain reads DSGVTQTPKHLITATGQRVTLRCSPRSGDLSVYWYQQSLDQGLQFLIQYYNGEERAKGNILERFSAQQFPDLHSELNLSSLELGDSALYFCASSVEEVRWTGELFFGEGSRLTVL.

In nucleotides, the CDR3 is TGTGCCAGTAGTCTATTCAGGGATGAGCAGTTCTTC. Translated, it gives CASSLFRDEQFF. V is TRBV19 and J is TRBJ2-1, with a weak D call TRBD1 (5 bases). CDR1 and CDR2 from the germline V gene are LNHDA and SQIVND (reference sequence). The V gene lost 5 bases and the J gene lost 8 bases, with 10 bases spanning the gap. The CDR3 is made up of 12 amino acids.

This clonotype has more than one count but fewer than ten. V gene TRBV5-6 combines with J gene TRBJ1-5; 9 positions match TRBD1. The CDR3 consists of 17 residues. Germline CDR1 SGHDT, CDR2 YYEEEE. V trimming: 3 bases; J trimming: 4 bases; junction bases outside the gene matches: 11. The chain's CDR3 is CASSSNWGQGGNQPQHF. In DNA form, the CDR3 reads TGTGCCAGCAGCTCCAATTGGGGACAGGGAGGGAATCAGCCCCAGCATTTT.

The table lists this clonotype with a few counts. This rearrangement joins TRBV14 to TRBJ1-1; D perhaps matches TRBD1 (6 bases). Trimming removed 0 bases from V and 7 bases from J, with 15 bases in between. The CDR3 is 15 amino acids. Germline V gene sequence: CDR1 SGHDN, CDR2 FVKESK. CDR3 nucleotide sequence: TGTGCCAGCAGCCAAGATACAAGGGGGGTAGTTGAAGCTTTCTTT. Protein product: CASSQDTRGVVEAFF.

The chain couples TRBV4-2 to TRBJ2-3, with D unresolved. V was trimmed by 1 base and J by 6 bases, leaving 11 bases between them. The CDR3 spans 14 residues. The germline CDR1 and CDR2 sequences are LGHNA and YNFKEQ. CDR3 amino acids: CASSQGAGLDTQYF. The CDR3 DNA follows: TGTGCCAGCAGCCAAGGCGCAGGTCTGGATACGCAGTATTTT.

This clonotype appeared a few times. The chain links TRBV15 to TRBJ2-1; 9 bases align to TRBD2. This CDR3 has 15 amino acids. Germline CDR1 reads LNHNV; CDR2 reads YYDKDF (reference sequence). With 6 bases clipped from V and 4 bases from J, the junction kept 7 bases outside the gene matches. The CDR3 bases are TGTGCCACCAGGAAGAGCGGGGGGATATACAATGAGCAGTTCTTC. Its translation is CATRKSGGIYNEQFF.

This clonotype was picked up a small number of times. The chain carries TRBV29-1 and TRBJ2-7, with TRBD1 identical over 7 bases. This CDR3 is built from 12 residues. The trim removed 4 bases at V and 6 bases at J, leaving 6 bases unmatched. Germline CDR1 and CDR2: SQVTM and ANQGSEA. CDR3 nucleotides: TGCAGCGTTGGAGGGGGCGGAGGCGAGCAGTACTTC. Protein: CSVGGGGGEQYF.

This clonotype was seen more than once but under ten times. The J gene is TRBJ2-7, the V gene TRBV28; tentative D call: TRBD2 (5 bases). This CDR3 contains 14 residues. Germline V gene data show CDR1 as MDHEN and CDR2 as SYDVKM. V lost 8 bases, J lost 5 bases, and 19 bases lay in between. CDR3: CASVSGSPGHEQYF. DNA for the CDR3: TGTGCCAGCGTTTCGGGGAGTCCCGGCCACGAGCAGTACTTC.

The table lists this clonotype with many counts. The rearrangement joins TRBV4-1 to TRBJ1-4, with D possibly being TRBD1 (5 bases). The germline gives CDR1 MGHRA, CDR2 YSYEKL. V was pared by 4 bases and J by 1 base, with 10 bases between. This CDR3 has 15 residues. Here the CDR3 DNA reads TGCGCCAGCAGCCTGGGGACGGAAACTAATGAAAAACTGTTTTTT. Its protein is CASSLGTETNEKLFF.

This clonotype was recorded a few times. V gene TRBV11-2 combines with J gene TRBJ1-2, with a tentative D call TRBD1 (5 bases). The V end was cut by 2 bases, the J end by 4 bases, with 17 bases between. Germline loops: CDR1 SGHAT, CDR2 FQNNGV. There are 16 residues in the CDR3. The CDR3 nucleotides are TGTGCCAGCAGCTTATCATTGACAGCCAAAACCTATGGCTACACCTTC. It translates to CASSLSLTAKTYGYTF.

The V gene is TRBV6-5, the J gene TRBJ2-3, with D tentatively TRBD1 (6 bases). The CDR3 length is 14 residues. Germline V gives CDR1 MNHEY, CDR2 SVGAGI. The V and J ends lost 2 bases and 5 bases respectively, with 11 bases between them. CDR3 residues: CASSYEGGGDTQYF. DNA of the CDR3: TGTGCCAGCAGTTACGAAGGGGGTGGAGATACGCAGTATTTT.

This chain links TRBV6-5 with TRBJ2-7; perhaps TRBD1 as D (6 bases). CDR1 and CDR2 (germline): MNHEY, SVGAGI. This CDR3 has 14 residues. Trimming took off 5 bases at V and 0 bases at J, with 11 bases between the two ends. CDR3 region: CASSLGTTSYEQYF. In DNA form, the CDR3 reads TGTGCCAGCAGTCTCGGGACAACCTCCTACGAGCAGTACTTC.

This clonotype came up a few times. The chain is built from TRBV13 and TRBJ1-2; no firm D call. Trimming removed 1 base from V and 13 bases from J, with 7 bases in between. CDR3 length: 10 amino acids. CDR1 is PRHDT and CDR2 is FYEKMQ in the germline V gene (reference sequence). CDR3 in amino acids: CASSLERTTF. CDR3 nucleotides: TGTGCCAGCAGCTTAGAGAGAACCACCTTC. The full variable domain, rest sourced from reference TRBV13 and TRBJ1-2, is AAGVIQSPRHLIKEKRETATLKCYPIPRHDTVYWYQQGPGQDPQFLISFYEKMQSDKGSIPDRFSAQQFSDYHSELNMSSLELGDSALYFCASSLERTTFGSGTRLTVV.

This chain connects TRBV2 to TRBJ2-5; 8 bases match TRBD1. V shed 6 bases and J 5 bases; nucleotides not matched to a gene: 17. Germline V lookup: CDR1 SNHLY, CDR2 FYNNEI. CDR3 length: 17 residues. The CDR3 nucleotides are TGTGCCAGCAGCCAAAACTTCCGGACAGGGTTAGGGGAGACCCAGTACTTC. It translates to CASSQNFRTGLGETQYF.

The CDR3 region is CASSYGTRNGELFF. The CDR3 nucleotides read TGTGCCAGCAGCTACGGGACTCGGAACGGGGAGCTGTTTTTT. This chain links TRBV5-6 with TRBJ2-2, with a possible D match to TRBD2 (6 bases). In germline, CDR1 is SGHDT, CDR2 YYEEEE. The CDR3 is made up of 14 amino acids. V was shortened by 3 bases and J by 7 bases, with 13 bases between the two germline ends.

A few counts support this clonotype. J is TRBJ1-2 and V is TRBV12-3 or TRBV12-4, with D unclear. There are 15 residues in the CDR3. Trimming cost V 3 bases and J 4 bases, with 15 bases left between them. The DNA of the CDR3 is TGTGCCAGCAGTTTGAGTACTCACCAGCCCTATGGCTACACCTTC. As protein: CASSLSTHQPYGYTF.

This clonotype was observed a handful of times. CDR3 coding DNA: TGTGCCAGCAGTTACGACAAGAGCTCCTACGAGCAGTACTTC. Protein: CASSYDKSSYEQYF. The V gene is TRBV6-6, the J gene TRBJ2-7; D call uncertain. Germline V gene sequence: CDR1 MNHNY, CDR2 SVGAGI (reference sequence). V lost 2 bases and J lost 0, with 8 bases in between. This CDR3 has 14 amino acids.

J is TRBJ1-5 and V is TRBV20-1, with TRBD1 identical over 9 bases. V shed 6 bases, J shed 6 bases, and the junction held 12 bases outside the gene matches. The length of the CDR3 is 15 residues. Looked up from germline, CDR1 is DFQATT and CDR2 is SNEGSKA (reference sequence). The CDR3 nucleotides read TGCAGTGCAGCGACTGTCGACAGGGGGAGTCAGCCCCAGCATTTT. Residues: CSAATVDRGSQPQHF.